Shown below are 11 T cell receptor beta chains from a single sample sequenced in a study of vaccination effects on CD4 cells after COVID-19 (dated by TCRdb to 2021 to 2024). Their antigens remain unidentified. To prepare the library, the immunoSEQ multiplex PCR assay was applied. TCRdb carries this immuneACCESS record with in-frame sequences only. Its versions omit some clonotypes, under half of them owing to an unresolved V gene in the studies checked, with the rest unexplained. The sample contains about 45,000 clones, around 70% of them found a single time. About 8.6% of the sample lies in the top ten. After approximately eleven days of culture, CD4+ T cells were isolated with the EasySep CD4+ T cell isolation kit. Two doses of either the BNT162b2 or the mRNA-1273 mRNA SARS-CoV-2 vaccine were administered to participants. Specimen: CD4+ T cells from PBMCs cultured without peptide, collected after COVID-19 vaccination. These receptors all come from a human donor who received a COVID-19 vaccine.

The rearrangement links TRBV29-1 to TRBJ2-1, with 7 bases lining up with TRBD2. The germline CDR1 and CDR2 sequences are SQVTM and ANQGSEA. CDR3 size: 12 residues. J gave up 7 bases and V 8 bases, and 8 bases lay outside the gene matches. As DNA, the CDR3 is TGCAGCTCCAGTGGGGGGGGAAATGAGCAGTTCTTC. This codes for CSSSGGGNEQFF.

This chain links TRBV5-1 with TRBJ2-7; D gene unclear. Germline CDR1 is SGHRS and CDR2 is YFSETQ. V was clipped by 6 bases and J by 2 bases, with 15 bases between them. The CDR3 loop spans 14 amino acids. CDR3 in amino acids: CASTSTAEAYEQYF. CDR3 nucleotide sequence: TGCGCCAGCACTTCGACGGCGGAAGCCTACGAGCAGTACTTC.

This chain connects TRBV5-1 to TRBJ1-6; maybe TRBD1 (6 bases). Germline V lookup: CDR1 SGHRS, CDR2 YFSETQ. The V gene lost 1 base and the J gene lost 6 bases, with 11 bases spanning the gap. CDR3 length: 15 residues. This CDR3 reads CASSLRTDRNSPLHF. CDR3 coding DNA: TGCGCCAGCAGCTTGAGGACAGATCGTAATTCACCCCTCCACTTT.

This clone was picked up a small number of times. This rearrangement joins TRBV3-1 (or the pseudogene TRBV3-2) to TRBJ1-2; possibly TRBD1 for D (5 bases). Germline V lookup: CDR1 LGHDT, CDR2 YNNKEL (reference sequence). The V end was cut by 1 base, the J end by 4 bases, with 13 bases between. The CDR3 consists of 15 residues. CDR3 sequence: CASSQVVADSYGYTF. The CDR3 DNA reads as TGTGCCAGCAGCCAAGTAGTGGCCGACAGCTATGGCTACACCTTC.

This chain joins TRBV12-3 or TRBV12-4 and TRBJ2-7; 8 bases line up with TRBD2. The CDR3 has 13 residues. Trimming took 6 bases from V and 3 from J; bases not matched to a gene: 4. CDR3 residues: CASRVAGHYEQYF. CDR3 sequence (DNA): TGTGCCAGCAGGGTAGCGGGACACTACGAGCAGTACTTC.

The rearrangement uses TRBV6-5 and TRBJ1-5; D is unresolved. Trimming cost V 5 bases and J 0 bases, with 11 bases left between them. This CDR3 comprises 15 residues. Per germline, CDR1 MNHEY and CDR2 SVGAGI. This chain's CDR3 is CASSQSRASNQPQHF. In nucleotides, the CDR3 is TGTGCCAGCAGTCAATCAAGGGCTAGCAATCAGCCCCAGCATTTT.

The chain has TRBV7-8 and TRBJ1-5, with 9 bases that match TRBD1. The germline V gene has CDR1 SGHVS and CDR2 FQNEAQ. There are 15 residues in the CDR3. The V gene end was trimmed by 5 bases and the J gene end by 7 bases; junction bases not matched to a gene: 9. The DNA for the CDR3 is TGTGCCAGCAGCCCACACCGGGACAGGGCCCAGCCCCAGCATTTT. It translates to CASSPHRDRAQPQHF.

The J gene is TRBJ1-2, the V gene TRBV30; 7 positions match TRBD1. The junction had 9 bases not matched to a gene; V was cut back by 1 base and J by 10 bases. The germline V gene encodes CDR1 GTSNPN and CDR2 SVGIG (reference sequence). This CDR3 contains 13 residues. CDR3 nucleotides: TGTGCCTGGAGTGCTAATACAGGGGTTTACTACACCTTC. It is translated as CAWSANTGVYYTF.

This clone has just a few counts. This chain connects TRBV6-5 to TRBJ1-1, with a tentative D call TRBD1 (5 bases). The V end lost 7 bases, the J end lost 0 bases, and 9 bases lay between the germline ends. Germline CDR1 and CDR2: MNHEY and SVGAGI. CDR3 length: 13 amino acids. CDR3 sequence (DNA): TGTGCCAGCAAGGGACGCTTGAACACTGAAGCTTTCTTT. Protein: CASKGRLNTEAFF.

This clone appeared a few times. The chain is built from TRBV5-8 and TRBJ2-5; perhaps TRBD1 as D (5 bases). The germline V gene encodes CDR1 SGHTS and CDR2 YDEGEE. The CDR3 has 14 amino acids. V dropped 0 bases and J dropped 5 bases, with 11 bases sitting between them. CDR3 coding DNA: TGTGCCAGCAGCTTGGGACAGTTCGGGGAGACCCAGTACTTC. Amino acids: CASSLGQFGETQYF.

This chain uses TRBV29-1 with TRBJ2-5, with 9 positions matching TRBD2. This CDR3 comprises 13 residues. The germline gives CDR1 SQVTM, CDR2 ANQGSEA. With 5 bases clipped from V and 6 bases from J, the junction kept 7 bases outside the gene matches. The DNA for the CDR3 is TGCAGCGTTAGCGGGGGGTCCGATCAGACCCAGTACTTC. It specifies CSVSGGSDQTQYF.